This T cell receptor (beta chain) was sequenced in a study of blood T cell repertoires in COVID-19. Overall study: Acute and convalescent COVID-19 specimens originated in the United States, Italy and Spain.

Study processing details: Reference gene primer amplification in the assay estimated nucleated cell counts. Data came from immunoSEQ multiplex PCR; TCRdb stores just in-frame clones and leaves some out. For V, J and clone size, that table is used; D and trimming come from the DNA. The sample yields around 240,000 clones, 91% seen once. Clinical histories supplied by participants themselves formed the basis of cohort assignment. There are 12 residues in the CDR3. V gave up 4 bases and J gave up 11 bases, with 11 bases separating them. This receptor was obtained from a human donor in a cohort exposed to, infected with or recovered from COVID-19 (not recorded which). The donor label of this sample is uncertain. This rearrangement joins TRBV12-3 or TRBV12-4 to TRBJ1-4; D uncertain. The sample consisted of PBMCs or T cells enriched from blood (not recorded which). CDR3 amino acids: CASSSGGGKLFF. As DNA, the CDR3 is TGTGCCAGCAGTTCAGGTGGCGGGAAACTGTTTTTT.